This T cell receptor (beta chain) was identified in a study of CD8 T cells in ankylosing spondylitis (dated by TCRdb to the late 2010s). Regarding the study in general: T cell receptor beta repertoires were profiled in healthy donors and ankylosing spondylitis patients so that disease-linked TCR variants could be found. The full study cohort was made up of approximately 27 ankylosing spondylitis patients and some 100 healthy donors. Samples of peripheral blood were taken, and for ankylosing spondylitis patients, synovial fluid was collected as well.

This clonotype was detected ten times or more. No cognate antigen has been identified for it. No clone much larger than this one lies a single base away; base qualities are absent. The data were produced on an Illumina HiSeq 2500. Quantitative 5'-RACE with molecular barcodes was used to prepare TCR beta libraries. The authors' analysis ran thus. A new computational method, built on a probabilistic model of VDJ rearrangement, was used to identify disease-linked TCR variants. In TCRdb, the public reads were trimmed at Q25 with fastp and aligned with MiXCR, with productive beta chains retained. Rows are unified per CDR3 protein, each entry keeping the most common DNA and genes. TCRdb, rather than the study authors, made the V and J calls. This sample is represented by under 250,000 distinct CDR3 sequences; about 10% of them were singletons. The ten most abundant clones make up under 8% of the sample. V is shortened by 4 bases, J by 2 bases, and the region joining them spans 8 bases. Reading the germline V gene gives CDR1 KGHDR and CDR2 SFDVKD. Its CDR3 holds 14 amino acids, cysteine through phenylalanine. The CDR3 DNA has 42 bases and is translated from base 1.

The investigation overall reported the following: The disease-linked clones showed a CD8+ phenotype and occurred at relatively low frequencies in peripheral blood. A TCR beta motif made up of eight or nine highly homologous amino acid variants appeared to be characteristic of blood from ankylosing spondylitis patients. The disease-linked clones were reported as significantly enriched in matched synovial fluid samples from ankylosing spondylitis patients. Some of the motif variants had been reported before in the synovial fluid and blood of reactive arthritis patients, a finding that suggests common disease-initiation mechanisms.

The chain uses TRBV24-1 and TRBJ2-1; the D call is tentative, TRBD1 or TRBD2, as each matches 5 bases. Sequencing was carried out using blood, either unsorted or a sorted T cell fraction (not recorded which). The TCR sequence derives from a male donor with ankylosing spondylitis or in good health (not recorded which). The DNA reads TGTGCCACCAGTGAATTGGGGGCCTACAATGAGCAGTTCTTC. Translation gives CATSELGAYNEQFF.